The 25 T cell receptor beta chains reported below all come from one sample, sequenced in a study of blood T cell repertoires in COVID-19. Some clones are missing from TCRdb's copy, which holds only in-frame ones; the method was immunoSEQ multiplex PCR. The sample lists about 180,000 clones, 84% seen once, with approximately 7% in the top ten. The specimen sequenced was peripheral blood. The receptors come from a human donor in a cohort sampled during active COVID-19.

V and J are TRBV5-6 and TRBJ2-1; D is possibly TRBD1 (5 bases). The ends were cut back, 0 bases at V and 13 bases at J, with 11 bases in the middle. CDR3 length: 12 residues. In germline, CDR1 is SGHDT, CDR2 YYEEEE. The CDR3 sequence is CASSLEGFGQFF. The CDR3 bases are TGTGCCAGCAGCTTGGAGGGGTTCGGTCAGTTCTTC.

The gene calls are TRBV19 and TRBJ2-7, with TRBD2 identical over 13 bases. Losses at the gene ends were 5 bases for V and 5 bases for J; bases not matched to a gene: 6. Germline CDR1 and CDR2: LNHDA and SQIVND (reference sequence). The CDR3 totals 15 residues. The CDR3 DNA follows: TGTGCCAGTAGTCCCCGGACTAGCGGGGGAGACGAGCAGTACTTC. Its protein product is CASSPRTSGGDEQYF.

The chain recombines TRBV13 with TRBJ2-7; 7 bases are a match to TRBD1. V was clipped by 4 bases and J by 3 bases; unmatched bases: 6. CDR3 length equals 14 residues. CDR1 is PRHDT and CDR2 is FYEKMQ in the germline V gene (reference sequence). Written as DNA, the CDR3 is TGTGCCAGCAGCTCAAGGGACAGCGGCTACGAGCAGTACTTC. Its protein product is CASSSRDSGYEQYF.

The chain employs TRBV5-1 and TRBJ1-2; TRBD1 matches 11 bases. The germline gives CDR1 SGHRS, CDR2 YFSETQ. Trimming at V came to 1 base and at J to 5 bases, leaving 4 bases not matched to a gene. This CDR3 region has 15 residues. This CDR3 is CASSLFRDRGYGYTF. The CDR3 nucleotides read TGCGCCAGCAGCTTGTTTCGGGACAGGGGGTATGGCTACACCTTC.

The V gene is TRBV7-2, the J gene TRBJ2-3; 10 nucleotides agree with TRBD2. CDR1 and CDR2 from the germline V gene are SGHTA and FQGNSA. The CDR3 sequence is 17 residues long. V lost 1 base, J lost 1 base, and 5 bases stayed unmatched. The CDR3 reads CASSLERGGVGTDTQYF. The DNA for the CDR3 is TGTGCCAGCAGCTTAGAGCGGGGGGGCGTCGGCACAGATACGCAGTATTTT.

The rearrangement links TRBV19 to TRBJ2-7, with a possible D match to TRBD1 (6 bases). CDR1 is LNHDA and CDR2 is SQIVND in the germline V gene (reference sequence). Between the trimmed V and J ends, which lost 5 bases and 1 base, there was a span of 9 bases. The CDR3 spans 13 residues. CDR3 sequence reads: CASSSGESYEQYF. The CDR3 DNA is TGTGCCAGTAGTTCAGGGGAGTCCTACGAGCAGTACTTC. The complete variable domain, with remaining parts taken from reference TRBV19 and TRBJ2-7, reads DGGITQSPKYLFRKEGQNVTLSCEQNLNHDAMYWYRQDPGQGLRLIYYSQIVNDFQKGDIAEGYSVSREKKESFPLTVTSAQKNPTAFYLCASSSGESYEQYFGPGTRLTVT.

The chain carries TRBV19 and TRBJ2-5; TRBD2 aligns across 9 bases. This CDR3 region has 16 residues. Germline CDR1 is LNHDA and CDR2 is SQIVND (reference sequence). V trimming: 6 bases; J trimming: 3 bases; junction bases outside the gene matches: 11. The CDR3 DNA reads TGTGCCAGTAGGCGGGGGGGATGGCGAATGGAAGAGACCCAGTACTTC. Its protein product is CASRRGGWRMEETQYF. The variable domain in full, completed from reference TRBV19 and TRBJ2-5, reads DGGITQSPKYLFRKEGQNVTLSCEQNLNHDAMYWYRQDPGQGLRLIYYSQIVNDFQKGDIAEGYSVSREKKESFPLTVTSAQKNPTAFYLCASRRGGWRMEETQYFGPGTRLLVL.

The rearrangement links TRBV7-9 to TRBJ2-2, with 9 nucleotides matching TRBD1. Unmatched junction bases numbered 6, after V lost 4 bases and J lost 3 bases. The CDR3 consists of 16 residues. Germline values: CDR1 SEHNR, CDR2 FQNEAQ (reference sequence). Here the CDR3 reads CASSSTDRGDTGELFF. DNA of the CDR3: TGTGCCAGCAGCTCAACAGACAGGGGGGACACCGGGGAGCTGTTTTTT.

The chain links TRBV3-1 (or the pseudogene TRBV3-2) to TRBJ2-4, with D possibly being TRBD1 (6 bases). CDR1 and CDR2 (germline): LGHDT, YNNKEL (reference sequence). This CDR3 has 15 amino acids. V was shortened by 1 base and J by 0 bases, with 7 bases between the two germline ends. In nucleotides, the CDR3 is TGTGCCAGCAGCCAAGGGGGGCTAGCCAAAAACATTCAGTACTTC. Its protein product is CASSQGGLAKNIQYF.

V usage is TRBV12-5 and J usage is TRBJ2-2, with 10 bases that match TRBD1. V dropped 1 base and J dropped 4; count of bases not matched to a gene: 3. The CDR3 totals 16 residues. The germline V gene has CDR1 LGHNT and CDR2 FRNRAP. The CDR3 is CASGLERTGGTGELFF. CDR3 DNA: TGTGCTAGTGGTTTGGAACGGACAGGGGGCACCGGGGAGCTGTTTTTT.

V and J are TRBV7-9 and TRBJ2-5; 9 bases align to TRBD1. Germline CDR1 reads SEHNR; CDR2 reads FQNEAQ (reference sequence). The CDR3 contains 16 residues. The junction had 12 bases not matched to a gene; V was cut back by 5 bases and J by 5 bases. The CDR3, as DNA: TGTGCCAGCAGCCGTTACCTAGGGACAGGGTACGAGACCCAGTACTTC. This encodes CASSRYLGTGYETQYF. Drawing the rest from reference TRBV7-9 and TRBJ2-5, the complete variable domain is DTGVSQNPRHKITKRGQNVTFRCDPISEHNRLYWYRQTLGQGPEFLTYFQNEAQLEKSRLLSDRFSAERPKGSFSTLEIQRTEQGDSAMYLCASSRYLGTGYETQYFGPGTRLLVL.

The V and J genes are TRBV5-6 and TRBJ2-3; D ambiguous. Germline CDR1 is SGHDT and CDR2 is YYEEEE. CDR3 length equals 16 residues. Trimming shortened V by 0 bases and J by 7 bases, and 18 bases separated the two germline ends. This chain's CDR3 is CASSLVGASARNTQYF. The CDR3, as DNA: TGTGCCAGCAGCTTGGTAGGAGCCAGCGCGAGGAATACGCAGTATTTT.

About this clone itself: Relative to the germline gene, one junction end is altered; a read error may explain this. This CDR3 reads CASSSRDYDEQFF. CDR3 nucleotides: TGTGCCAGCAGCTCCCGGGACTACGATGAGCAGTTCTTC. V is TRBV11-3 and J is TRBJ2-1, with 7 bases identical to TRBD2. There are 13 residues in the CDR3. The germline V gene encodes CDR1 SGHNT and CDR2 YENEEA.

The rearrangement uses TRBV27 and TRBJ1-2, with 7 positions matching TRBD1. V was pared by 5 bases and J by 6 bases, with 12 bases of the junction left unmatched. From germline, CDR1 is MNHEY and CDR2 SMNVEV (reference sequence). CDR3 size: 15 residues. The CDR3 loop reads CASSPSRQGGDGYTF. CDR3 in DNA: TGTGCCAGCAGTCCCTCCCGACAGGGTGGGGATGGCTACACCTTC.

The rearrangement uses TRBV11-2 and TRBJ1-3, with no clear D. The CDR3 is made up of 17 amino acids. The V end was cut by 1 base, the J end by 0 bases, with 13 bases between. CDR1 is SGHAT, CDR2 FQNNGV, per germline. The CDR3 reads CASSLAPVGSSGNTIYF. CDR3 coding DNA: TGTGCCAGCAGCTTAGCGCCCGTAGGGAGCTCTGGAAACACCATATATTTT.

This clone has a single count. The chain recombines TRBV11-1 with TRBJ1-1; no firm D call. This CDR3 spans 15 amino acids. The germline gives CDR1 SGHAT, CDR2 FQDESV (reference sequence). Trimming pared 5 bases from V and 1 base from J, leaving 14 bases between. The CDR3 DNA sequence: TGTGCCAGCAGCCACCCAACCGGAGGGAACACTGAAGCTTTCTTT. Encoded protein: CASSHPTGGNTEAFF.

This chain connects TRBV6-5 to TRBJ2-2; D may be TRBD2 (6 bases). The CDR3 contains 13 residues. Trimming pared 8 bases from V and 1 base from J, leaving 8 bases between. CDR1 MNHEY and CDR2 SVGAGI come from the germline V gene. The CDR3 DNA sequence: TGTGCCAGCGCGGGGCAGAACACCGGGGAGCTGTTTTTT. The encoded protein is CASAGQNTGELFF.

The chain employs TRBV15 and TRBJ2-6, with D perhaps matching TRBD1 (5 bases). The germline CDR1 and CDR2 sequences are LNHNV and YYDKDF (reference sequence). The CDR3 is made up of 16 amino acids. The V gene lost 1 base and the J gene lost 4 bases, with 11 bases spanning the gap. The chain's CDR3 is CATSRAGRRGANVLTF. The CDR3 coding sequence is TGTGCCACCAGCAGAGCAGGGCGTCGCGGGGCCAACGTCCTGACTTTC.

This clone appeared a single time. The gene calls are TRBV6-2 or TRBV6-3 and TRBJ2-2; 9 bases line up with TRBD2. The CDR3 spans 17 residues. V trimming: 1 base; J trimming: 1 base; junction bases outside the gene matches: 4. CDR1 is MNHEY, CDR2 SVGEGT, per germline. The CDR3 protein is CASSYFRAGGNTGELFF. The CDR3, as DNA: TGTGCCAGCAGTTACTTCAGAGCGGGGGGGAACACCGGGGAGCTGTTTTTT.

The J gene is TRBJ1-5, the V gene TRBV4-1; TRBD1 aligns across 8 bases. V was clipped by 0 bases and J by 6 bases; unmatched bases: 4. The CDR3 has 15 residues. Germline V gene lookup returns CDR1 MGHRA and CDR2 YSYEKL. CDR3 sequence reads: CASSQERQGSQPQHF. In DNA, the CDR3 is TGCGCCAGCAGCCAAGAGAGACAGGGGAGTCAGCCCCAGCATTTT.

This clone was detected a few times. In DNA form, the CDR3 reads TGTGCCAGCAGTGAATTAGGGGATAACACTGAAGCTTTCTTT. It specifies CASSELGDNTEAFF. The J gene is TRBJ1-1, the V gene TRBV2; a possible D gene is TRBD1 (5 bases). The CDR3 sequence is 14 residues long. Germline V gene data show CDR1 as SNHLY and CDR2 as FYNNEI. Trimming left V 2 bases short and J 2 bases short, with 9 bases between.

This rearrangement joins TRBV2 to TRBJ2-2, with D maybe TRBD1 (6 bases). CDR1 SNHLY and CDR2 FYNNEI come from the germline V gene. Trimming removed 10 bases from V and 0 bases from J, with 12 bases in between. This CDR3 has 14 residues. DNA for the CDR3: TGTGCCACCCGGGACACGGCGAACACCGGGGAGCTGTTTTTT. It yields the protein CATRDTANTGELFF.

V usage is TRBV2 and J usage is TRBJ1-6; unclear D gene. V was clipped by 2 bases and J by 6 bases, with 5 bases between them. The germline V gene encodes CDR1 SNHLY and CDR2 FYNNEI. This CDR3 spans 13 amino acids. The CDR3 nucleotides are TGTGCCAGCAGTGAATTCATTAATTCACCCCTCCACTTT. Translating gives CASSEFINSPLHF. Complete variable domain (other parts from reference TRBV2 and TRBJ1-6): EPEVTQTPSHQVTQMGQEVILRCVPISNHLYFYWYRQILGQKVEFLVSFYNNEISEKSEIFDDQFSVERPDGSNFTLKIRSTKLEDSAMYFCASSEFINSPLHFGNGTRLTVT.

The chain uses TRBV3-1 (or the pseudogene TRBV3-2) and TRBJ2-1; a possible D gene is TRBD2 (6 bases). Trimming stripped 4 bases from V and 4 bases from J, with 11 bases between. This CDR3 region has 14 residues. In germline, CDR1 is LGHDT, CDR2 YNNKEL (reference sequence). This chain's CDR3 is CASSPPGGYNEQFF. For the CDR3, the DNA is TGTGCCAGCAGCCCACCTGGGGGGTACAATGAGCAGTTCTTC.

The J gene is TRBJ1-1, the V gene TRBV2; a possible D gene is TRBD1 (5 bases). Trimming took 6 bases from V and 0 from J, leaving 14 bases between them. Germline V CDR1 and CDR2: SNHLY, FYNNEI. The CDR3 length is 15 residues. CDR3 protein: CASRKGAELNTEAFF. In nucleotides, the CDR3 is TGTGCCAGCAGGAAAGGGGCAGAACTGAACACTGAAGCTTTCTTT. The whole variable domain, remainder taken from reference TRBV2 and TRBJ1-1, is EPEVTQTPSHQVTQMGQEVILRCVPISNHLYFYWYRQILGQKVEFLVSFYNNEISEKSEIFDDQFSVERPDGSNFTLKIRSTKLEDSAMYFCASRKGAELNTEAFFGQGTRLTVV.